This T cell receptor beta chain appears in the sequencing data of a study of blood T cell repertoires in COVID-19. For the study at large: The samples span acute and convalescent COVID-19 from the United States, Italy and Spain. Sample material is recorded as cDNA or gDNA derived from T cells, B-cell-depleted T cells, or PBMCs.

The authors' processing: Amplification from reference gene primers served as the basis for estimated nucleated cell counts. Profiled with immunoSEQ multiplex PCR; TCRdb holds only in-frame clones, not every one. The V and J calls and clone size are taken from that table; D and trimming were inferred from the DNA. The table has 200,000 to 300,000 clones, around 84% seen once. The CDR3 consists of 18 residues. Germline assignment: CDR1 SGHNT and CDR2 YYREEE (reference sequence). After removal of 0 bases from V and 1 base from J, the junction contained 5 bases not matched to a gene. This chain uses TRBV5-4 with TRBJ1-5; 12 bases match TRBD1. The sample consisted of peripheral blood. The TCR comes from a man between 40 and 49 years old who had recovered from COVID-19. DNA of the CDR3: TGTGCCAGCAGCTTGGTCGGGACAGGGGGCGCGAGCAATCAGCCCCAGCATTTT. Translating gives CASSLVGTGGASNQPQHF.